The 9 T cell receptor beta chains below were found in one sample sequenced in a study of cytomegalovirus exposure and HLA in healthy donors. The PCR employed 60 Vbeta primers together with 13 Jbeta primers. The assay was immunoSEQ multiplex PCR, and TCRdb's table has in-frame clones only and misses some. The table gives about 160,000 clones; the top ten clones make up 1% to 1.5% of it. The sequencing input was PBMCs. These receptors all come from a woman aged 60-75 years in good health and CMV-seronegative.

CDR3 loop: CASSPRTSSSYEQYF. The DNA of the CDR3 is TGTGCCAGCTCACCACGGACTAGCAGTTCCTACGAGCAGTACTTC. V is TRBV18 and J is TRBJ2-7; 8 bases fit TRBD2. The CDR3 has 15 amino acids. The germline V gene has CDR1 KGHSH and CDR2 LQKENI. Losses at the gene ends were 1 base for V and 1 base for J; bases not matched to a gene: 3.

This chain connects TRBV7-7 to TRBJ2-3; TRBD2 matches at 7 bases. There are 15 residues in the CDR3. The germline V gene encodes CDR1 SSHAT and CDR2 FNYEAQ (reference sequence). Trimming cost V 3 bases and J 2 bases; bases outside gene matches: 5. CDR3 protein: CASSFSGELTDTQYF. The CDR3 DNA sequence: TGTGCCAGCAGCTTCAGCGGGGAGCTCACAGATACGCAGTATTTT.

This sequence joins TRBV19 and TRBJ2-7, with 8 bases that match TRBD1. With 5 bases clipped from V and 4 bases from J, the junction kept 10 bases outside the gene matches. The germline gives CDR1 LNHDA, CDR2 SQIVND (reference sequence). The CDR3 spans 15 residues. The CDR3: CASSDTGGNAYEQYF. DNA for the CDR3: TGTGCCAGTAGTGATACAGGGGGAAATGCATACGAGCAGTACTTC.

The chain employs TRBV10-3 and TRBJ1-2, with 10 bases matching TRBD1. J was trimmed by 6 bases and V by 6 bases; bases with no gene match: 1. Germline CDR1 reads ENHRY; CDR2 reads SYGVKD. CDR3 length: 12 amino acids. The CDR3 DNA is TGTGCCATCAGCGACAGGGGGCATGGCTACACCTTC. Its translation is CAISDRGHGYTF.

The rearrangement uses TRBV6-6 and TRBJ1-5; D not certain. Trimming pared 6 bases from V and 0 bases from J, leaving 6 bases between. CDR1 MNHNY and CDR2 SVGAGI come from the germline V gene (reference sequence). This CDR3 contains 13 residues. The CDR3 bases are TGTGCCAGCAGAGCCAATAGCAATCAGCCCCAGCATTTT. Its translation is CASRANSNQPQHF.

The gene calls are TRBV15 and TRBJ2-7; TRBD2 aligns across 11 bases. This CDR3 contains 13 residues. V was pared by 6 bases and J by 2 bases, with 0 bases of the junction left unmatched. Per germline, CDR1 LNHNV and CDR2 YYDKDF (reference sequence). DNA for the CDR3: TGTGCCACCAGTAGCGGGAGGGCCTACGAGCAGTACTTC. Translated, it gives CATSSGRAYEQYF.

CDR3 residues: CASHRGNGNEQFF. The CDR3, as DNA: TGTGCCAGCCATAGGGGGAATGGCAATGAGCAGTTCTTC. V is TRBV6-5 and J is TRBJ2-1, with a weak D call TRBD1 (6 bases). Trimming stripped 8 bases from V and 6 bases from J, with 14 bases between. The CDR3 sequence is 13 residues long. The germline V gene encodes CDR1 MNHEY and CDR2 SVGAGI.

This chain connects TRBV7-6 to TRBJ1-3; D unclear. Germline V gives CDR1 SGHVS, CDR2 FNYEAQ. The CDR3 loop spans 14 amino acids. The ends were cut back, 5 bases at V and 0 bases at J, with 8 bases in the middle. CDR3 region: CASSARDSGNTIYF. For the CDR3, the DNA is TGTGCCAGCAGCGCAAGAGACTCTGGAAACACCATATATTTT.

V gene TRBV27 combines with J gene TRBJ2-7; 8 nucleotides line up with TRBD2. The germline V gene encodes CDR1 MNHEY and CDR2 SMNVEV (reference sequence). The CDR3 has 16 residues. V gave up 3 bases and J gave up 3 bases; unmatched junction bases: 10. CDR3 region: CASSFHPTSDNYEQYF. In DNA form, the CDR3 reads TGTGCCAGCAGTTTTCATCCGACTAGCGACAACTACGAGCAGTACTTC.